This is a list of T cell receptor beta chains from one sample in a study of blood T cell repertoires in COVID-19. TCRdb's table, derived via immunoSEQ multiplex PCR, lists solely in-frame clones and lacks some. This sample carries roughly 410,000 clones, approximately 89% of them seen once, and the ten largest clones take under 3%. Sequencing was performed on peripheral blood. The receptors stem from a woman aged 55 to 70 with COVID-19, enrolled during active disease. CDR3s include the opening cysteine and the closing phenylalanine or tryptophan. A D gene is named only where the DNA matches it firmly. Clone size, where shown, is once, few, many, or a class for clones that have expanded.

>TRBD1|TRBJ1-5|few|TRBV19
TGTGCCAGTAGTATCTCCGACAGGGAGCAGGATCAGCCCCAGCATTTT
CASSISDREQDQPQHF
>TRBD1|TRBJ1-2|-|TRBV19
TGTGCCAGTACCAAAGGACAGGGGGGCTATGGCTACACCTTC
CASTKGQGGYGYTF
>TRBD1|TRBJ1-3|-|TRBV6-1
TGTGCCAGCAGTGAAACAGGGGGAGAAGGAAACACCATATATTTT
CASSETGGEGNTIYF
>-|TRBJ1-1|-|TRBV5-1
TGCGCCAGCAGCCGTTCCAACCCTTTCCAGACAGGGAACACTGAAGCTTTCTTT
CASSRSNPFQTGNTEAFF
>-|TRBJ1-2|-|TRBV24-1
TGTGCCACCAGTGTTCACAGTGGTGAGGGCTACACCTTC
CATSVHSGEGYTF
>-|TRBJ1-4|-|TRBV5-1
TGCGCCAGCAGCTTTCCAGGGGAGAACGAAAAACTGTTTTTT
CASSFPGENEKLFF
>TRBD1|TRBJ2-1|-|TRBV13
TGTGCCAGCAGCTCGCGCCCACAAATGACAGGGGGCTGGTTTAATGAGCAGTTCTTC
CASSSRPQMTGGWFNEQFF
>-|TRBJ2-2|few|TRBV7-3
TGTGCCAGCAGCTTAAAAGCAGGGTTGAACACCGGGGAGCTGTTTTTT
CASSLKAGLNTGELFF
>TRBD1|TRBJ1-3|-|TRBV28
TGTGCCAGCAGAGCGACAGGGCGGGTTTACACCATATATTTT
CASRATGRVYTIYF
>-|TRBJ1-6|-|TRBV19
TGTGCCAGTAGTAAGGGGAAGATAGCCTATAATTCACCCCTCCACTTT
CASSKGKIAYNSPLHF
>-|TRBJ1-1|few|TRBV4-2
TGTGCCAGCAGCCTCAGGGGCTATATTGAAGCTTTCTTT
CASSLRGYIEAFF
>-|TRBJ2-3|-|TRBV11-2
TGTGCCAGCAGCTTAGTCCGGGGGTCCTACACAGATACGCAGTATTTT
CASSLVRGSYTDTQYF
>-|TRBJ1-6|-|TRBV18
TGTGCCAGCTCACCTACAGGGTTCTCCTATAATTCACCCCTCCACTTT
CASSPTGFSYNSPLHF
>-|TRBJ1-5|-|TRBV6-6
TGTGCCAGCAGTCTACAGGGTTTCCAGCCCCAGCATTTT
CASSLQGFQPQHF
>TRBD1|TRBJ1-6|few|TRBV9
TGTGCCAGCAGTGCCGGGACAGCGTATAATTCACCCCTCCACTTT
CASSAGTAYNSPLHF
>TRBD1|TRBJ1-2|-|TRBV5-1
TGCGCCAGCAGACCCCGGACAGGGTATGGCTACACCTTC
CASRPRTGYGYTF
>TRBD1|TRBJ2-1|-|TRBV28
TGTGCCAGCAGCTCCGGGACAGGGGTTACTGAGCAGTTCTTC
CASSSGTGVTEQFF
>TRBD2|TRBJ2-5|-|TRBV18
TGTGCCAGCTCACTCGGAGCGACTAGCGGGGTCTCGGGAGAGACCCAGTACTTC
CASSLGATSGVSGETQYF
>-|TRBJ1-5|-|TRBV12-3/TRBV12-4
TGTGCCAGCAGTTTAGTAGAGAATCAGCCCCAGCATTTT
CASSLVENQPQHF
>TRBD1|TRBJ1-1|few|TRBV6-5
TGTGCCAGCAGTTACTTACCGGGACAGGGATCTGAAGCTTTCTTT
CASSYLPGQGSEAFF
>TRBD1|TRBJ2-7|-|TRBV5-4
TGTGCCAGCAGCTTGGGGGACAGAGGCGAGCAGTACTTC
CASSLGDRGEQYF
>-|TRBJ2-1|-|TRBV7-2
TGTGCCAGCAGCTTATTTGGGGGGAATGAGCAGTTCTTC
CASSLFGGNEQFF
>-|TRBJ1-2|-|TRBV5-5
TGTGCCAGCAGCTTGGGACTGGACTATGGCTACACCTTC
CASSLGLDYGYTF
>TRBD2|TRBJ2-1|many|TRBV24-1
TGTGCGATCTCTGGCGGGGGATCTGAGCAGTTCTTC
CAISGGGSEQFF
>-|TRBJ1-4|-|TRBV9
TGTGCCAGCAGCGTGGCAGGGGATGAAAAACTGTTTTTT
CASSVAGDEKLFF
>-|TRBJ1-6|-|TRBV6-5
TGTGCCAGCAGTTACGCGGATTCACCCCTCCACTTT
CASSYADSPLHF
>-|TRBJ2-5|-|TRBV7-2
TGTGCCAGCAGAATGGCACAAGAGACCCAGTACTTC
CASRMAQETQYF
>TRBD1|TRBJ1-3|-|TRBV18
TGTGCCAGCAAGACAGGGACGTCTGGAAACACCATATATTTT
CASKTGTSGNTIYF
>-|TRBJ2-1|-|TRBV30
TGTGCCTGGACCTTACAGCACAATGAGCAGTTCTTC
CAWTLQHNEQFF
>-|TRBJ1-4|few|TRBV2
TGTGCCAGCAGTGCTACAGGCGTAACTAATGAAAAACTGTTTTTT
CASSATGVTNEKLFF
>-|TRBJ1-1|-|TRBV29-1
TGCAGCGCTGAGGGCCGGGGCACTGAAGCTTTCTTT
CSAEGRGTEAFF
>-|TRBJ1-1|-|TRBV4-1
TGCGCCAGCAGCCAAGTCTCCCCAGGGATCACTGAAGCTTTCTTT
CASSQVSPGITEAFF
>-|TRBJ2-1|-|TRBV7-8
TGTGCCAGCAGCTTAGTGGCAGGCAATGAGCAGTTCTTC
CASSLVAGNEQFF
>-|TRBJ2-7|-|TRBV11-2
TGTGCCAGCAGCACACAACAGGGCCTCTCCTACGAGCAGTACTTC
CASSTQQGLSYEQYF
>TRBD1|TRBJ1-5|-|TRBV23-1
TGCGCCAGCAGTCACTACAGGGGGTTCAATCAGCCCCAGCATTTT
CASSHYRGFNQPQHF
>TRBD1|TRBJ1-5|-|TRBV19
TGTGCCAGTACCAGGGGACAGGGAAATCAGCCCCAGCATTTT
CASTRGQGNQPQHF